This TCR beta chain was sequenced for a study of regulatory T cells in long-lasting Graves disease. Whole-study findings and limits: Persistent Graves' patients showed less TCR diversity than newly diagnosed patients showed.

TCR beta libraries were built with iRepertoire HTBI primers and Arm-PCR of CDR3 regions. In TCRdb, the multiplex PCR reads were re-called with MiXCR into one record per CDR3 protein. The table lists around 460,000 distinct CDR3 sequences, 20% to 25% of them singletons. The table lists this clonotype with many counts. What it binds is not known. As to time point: persistent/refractory GD, antithyroid drugs over 5 years with positive TRAb. PBMC-derived RNA was used for the TCR library. American Thyroid Association guidelines defined Graves' disease diagnosis. Here the sequenced sample was peripheral blood mononuclear cells (PBMCs), taken when the disease was refractory, from a patient treated with antithyroid drugs. This TCR was sampled from a female donor with Graves disease.

The CDR3 protein is CASSVQGMGIHQPQHF. The CDR3 nucleotides read TGTGCCAGCAGTGTACAGGGGATGGGTATCCATCAGCCCCAGCATTTT. The chain combines TRBV28 with TRBJ1-5, with TRBD1 matching over 7 bases. The length of the CDR3 is 16 residues. V gave up 5 bases and J gave up 5 bases; unmatched junction bases: 12. In germline, CDR1 is MDHEN, CDR2 SYDVKM.